These T cell receptor beta chains were read from a single sample in a study of shared clonotypes between healthy human individuals. Sequenced by immunoSEQ multiplex PCR; TCRdb stores in-frame clones only, minus some. This repertoire shows some 2,100,000 clones, under 95% found once; its top ten account for more than 1.5%. The specimen was naive CD8+ T cells from PBMCs. These receptors came from a man between 18 and 35 years old in good health. Some clones in this sample may be carry-over from other donors' samples. Each CDR3 is given with its conserved first and last residue.

CDR3: CASSLTASNQPQHF
length: 14
J: TRBJ1-5
V: TRBV27

CDR3: CSVGDLGPYEQYF
length: 13
J: TRBJ2-7
V: TRBV29-1

CDR3: CASSHHSDYEQYF
length: 13
J: TRBJ2-7
V: TRBV13

CDR3: CAWSGTQQGASHPWPYGYTF
length: 20
J: TRBJ1-2
V: TRBV30

CDR3: CASSFFPGGGNQPQHF
length: 16
J: TRBJ1-5
V: TRBV7-8

CDR3: CASSLKDRDGYTF
length: 13
J: TRBJ1-2
V: TRBV13

CDR3: CASSQENQMYYEQYF
length: 15
J: TRBJ2-7
V: TRBV4-1

CDR3: CASSLTTGGTDTQYF
length: 15
J: TRBJ2-3
V: TRBV27

CDR3: CASSLGIGLEQYF
length: 13
J: TRBJ2-7
V: TRBV13

CDR3: CSVEGGIPYEQYF
length: 13
J: TRBJ2-7
V: TRBV29-1

CDR3: CASSISGRQSYEQYF
length: 15
J: TRBJ2-7
V: TRBV5-4

CDR3: CASSYDGTGVNEQFF
length: 15
J: TRBJ2-1
V: TRBV27

CDR3: CASSLALGETNTGELFF
length: 17
J: TRBJ2-2
V: TRBV7-9

CDR3: CASSFYRLFTGELFF
length: 15
J: TRBJ2-2
V: TRBV5-1

CDR3: CASSLMGSGVIDEQFF
length: 16
J: TRBJ2-1
V: TRBV7-3

CDR3: CASSPPQGNTEAFF
length: 14
J: TRBJ1-1
V: TRBV4-1

CDR3: CASNPDSTSYEQYF
length: 14
J: TRBJ2-7
V: TRBV6-6

CDR3: CASSPRQGLAAGELFF
length: 16
J: TRBJ2-2
V: TRBV7-2

CDR3: CASSVQGVDDAGELFF
length: 16
J: TRBJ2-2
V: TRBV5-8

CDR3: CASSYSYTPQAGEQFF
length: 16
J: TRBJ2-1
V: TRBV6-6

CDR3: CATSMGLADSYEQYF
length: 15
J: TRBJ2-7
V: TRBV15

CDR3: CASSYTRGTSGSQDTQYF
length: 18
J: TRBJ2-3
V: TRBV7-9

CDR3: CASSSRHRGDETQYF
length: 15
J: TRBJ2-5
V: TRBV27

CDR3: CASSSLAGGYNEQFF
length: 15
J: TRBJ2-1
V: TRBV5-4

CDR3: CASSSGISDTQYF
length: 13
J: TRBJ2-3
V: TRBV7-9

CDR3: CASSQGPARYQETQYF
length: 16
J: TRBJ2-5
V: TRBV4-1

CDR3: CASSHVWREGPNTGELFF
length: 18
J: TRBJ2-2
V: TRBV4-2

CDR3: CASSHPPSATIAEQYF
length: 16
J: TRBJ2-7
V: TRBV4-3

CDR3: CASSSFVAKEGYTF
length: 14
J: TRBJ1-2
V: TRBV19

CDR3: CASSSLSGSYTF
length: 12
J: TRBJ1-2
V: TRBV7-9

CDR3: CASSPRTAQETQYF
length: 14
J: TRBJ2-5
V: TRBV28

CDR3: CSVGASGRVGNEQFF
length: 15
J: TRBJ2-1
V: TRBV29-1

CDR3: CAITPPPDTEAFF
length: 13
J: TRBJ1-1
V: TRBV6-6

CDR3: CASSIPRTGDITDTQYF
length: 17
J: TRBJ2-3
V: TRBV9

CDR3: CASSTARTADTQYF
length: 14
J: TRBJ2-3
V: TRBV16

CDR3: CASSPSRGAWRSQETQYF
length: 18
J: TRBJ2-5
V: TRBV9

CDR3: CASSLKGPGELFF
length: 13
J: TRBJ2-2
V: TRBV27